This T cell receptor (beta chain) was obtained from a study of blood T cell repertoires in COVID-19. Study as a whole: From T cells, B-cell-depleted T cells, or PBMCs came the material, which was cDNA or gDNA.

This clone was recorded only once. The CDR3 extends over 17 amino acids. V was shortened by 1 base and J by 0 bases, with 16 bases between the two germline ends. Germline values: CDR1 SGDLS, CDR2 YYNGEE. Source study methods: Amplification of reference gene primers provided the estimated nucleated cell counts. This table comes from immunoSEQ multiplex PCR, and its TCRdb copy is limited to in-frame clones, with some not included. V and J calls and clone size are as listed in that table; D and trimming were resolved from the DNA. The table has 150,000 to 200,000 clones, roughly nine tenths seen once. Input material: peripheral blood. The receptor's source is a woman older than 75 in a cohort sampled during active or convalescent COVID-19. The J gene is TRBJ2-5, the V gene TRBV9; no clear D. CDR3 nucleotide sequence: TGTGCCAGCAGCGTATTACAGATCAACACGTACCAAGAGACCCAGTACTTC. It translates to CASSVLQINTYQETQYF.